The clone carrying this TCR beta chain was seen only a few times. Its specificity is unknown. CDR3 length: 15 amino acids. Trimming stripped 5 bases from V and 1 base from J, with 14 bases between. CDR1 SGHRS and CDR2 YFSETQ come from the germline V gene. The sample is drawn from a study of blood T cells in healthy people across ages. General study points: The donors' CMV status was not determined, possibly confounding changes in expanded clonotypes. Considered underestimates were the diversity estimates obtained from one million T cells. Getting older went along with TCR beta diversity per million T cells dropping roughly linearly. Higher diversity, along with more naive CD4+ cells, distinguished long-lived donors from aged donors.

Combining a sample-barcoded 5' primer with a J-beta primer mix, a second PCR ran for roughly 7 to 11 cycles. TCRdb re-called the 5' RACE reads through MiXCR, storing one row per CDR3 protein. This table has approximately 960,000 distinct CDR3 sequences, about 29% appearing once. A further study also used this sample, focusing on T cells of mothers and their children.

This chain links TRBV5-1 with TRBJ2-3; possibly TRBD1 for D (6 bases). The source material was blood. The clonotype originates from a woman between 40 and 50 years old in good health. This chain's CDR3 is CASRIQGFGTDTQYF. In DNA form, the CDR3 reads TGCGCCAGCAGGATACAGGGCTTCGGCACAGATACGCAGTATTTT.